What follows are 3 T cell receptor beta chains derived from one specimen sequenced in a study of blood T cell repertoires in COVID-19 (dated by TCRdb to 2018 to 2021). The library was made by the immunoSEQ multiplex PCR assay. TCRdb mirrors the immuneACCESS table, restricted to in-frame sequences. Some clones are absent from its copies; in checked studies, under half trace to an unresolved V gene, and the reason for the others is unknown. The sample profile shows 160,000 or so clones; around 81% of them were found once. Roughly 9.6% of the sample goes to the ten largest clones. Sequencing was done on a sample of peripheral blood. These receptors were taken from a man aged 60-69 years with active or convalescent COVID-19.

V gene TRBV6-5 combines with J gene TRBJ2-7; 9 bases align to TRBD1. Germline values: CDR1 MNHEY, CDR2 SVGAGI. V was pared by 6 bases and J by 5 bases, with 8 bases of the junction left unmatched. CDR3 length: 14 amino acids. CDR3 protein: CASRDTDRGHEQYF. Here the CDR3 DNA reads TGTGCCAGCAGGGACACGGACAGGGGACACGAGCAGTACTTC.

This sequence joins TRBV7-3 and TRBJ1-1; a possible D gene is TRBD1 (6 bases). The CDR3 consists of 15 residues. Germline lookup yields CDR1 SGHTA and CDR2 FQGTGA. The V and J ends lost 3 bases and 2 bases respectively, with 13 bases between them. CDR3 in DNA: TGTGCCAGCAGCTTTCGAGCAGGGGAAAACACTGAAGCTTTCTTT. It yields the protein CASSFRAGENTEAFF.

The rearrangement links TRBV20-1 to TRBJ1-1; D is unresolved. V dropped 3 bases and J dropped 3 bases, with 5 bases sitting between them. Looked up from germline, CDR1 is DFQATT and CDR2 is SNEGSKA (reference sequence). This CDR3 spans 11 amino acids. The CDR3 sequence: CSARADTEAFF. DNA of the CDR3: TGCAGTGCTAGGGCGGACACTGAAGCTTTCTTT.